This TCR beta chain was found in a study of CD8+ T cells in alopecia areata. Losses at the gene ends were 2 bases for V and 2 bases for J; bases not matched to a gene: 3. The CDR3 spans 15 residues. Germline CDR1 SGHSN, CDR2 HYEKVE. RNA, once extracted, was reverse transcribed into cDNA for use as the sequencing template. The method was immunoSEQ multiplex PCR; TCRdb's version includes in-frame clones alone and lacks a portion of them. This sample includes over 250,000 clones with no singletons; its ten biggest clones take up 1.2%. Markers used for sorting pooled cutaneous lymph node cells were CD4, CD8alpha, NKG2D, NKG2ACE and others. This clone was seen a few times. The genes and germline here are from mouse. With the read ending 4 residues before the CDR3 end, the germline J gene is used to fill in that end.

The chain couples TRBV12-1 to TRBJ1-2, with 11 positions matching TRBD1. The TCR was taken from a C3H/HeJ mouse with alopecia areata. The strain's MHC type: H2-k. The sample consisted of CD4+ T cells sorted from a lymph node. The CDR3 loop reads CASSPRDRGNSDYTF. Partial CDR3 DNA: TGTGCCAGCTCTCCGCGGGACAGGGGGAACTCC.